These 30 T cell receptor beta chains were all obtained from the same sample, sequenced in a study of blood T cell repertoires in COVID-19. Sequencing was performed with immunoSEQ multiplex PCR; in TCRdb, only in-frame clones are kept and a portion is missing. The sample contains 100,000 or so clones, about 87% of which appear only once. Source material: peripheral blood. These receptors all come from a young woman with acute or convalescent COVID-19.

The gene calls are TRBV28 and TRBJ2-2; D might be TRBD1 (7 bases). Trimming pared 5 bases from V and 5 bases from J, leaving 18 bases between. The CDR3 runs to 16 residues. Germline V gene lookup returns CDR1 MDHEN and CDR2 SYDVKM. CDR3 DNA sequence: TGTGCCAGCAGTACTCGTCCAGGGGGGAGGACCGGGGAGCTGTTTTTT. Its protein is CASSTRPGGRTGELFF.

The chain links TRBV7-7 to TRBJ2-1; D might be TRBD2 (6 bases). Trimming removed 7 bases at V and 2 bases at J, with 9 bases between. The germline CDR1 and CDR2 sequences are SSHAT and FNYEAQ (reference sequence). CDR3 length: 13 residues. CDR3 bases: TGTGCCAGCACGACTAGTCCCTACAATGAGCAGTTCTTC. Encoded protein: CASTTSPYNEQFF.

This clone was observed a few times. V is TRBV5-6 and J is TRBJ1-2, with D possibly matching TRBD1 (5 bases). Looked up from germline, CDR1 is SGHDT and CDR2 is YYEEEE. Trimming removed 2 bases at V and 10 bases at J, with 21 bases between. The length of the CDR3 is 15 residues. CDR3 DNA sequence: TGTGCCAGCAGCTTAATCGGTGGTTTTGACAGTTTCTACACCTTC. Translating gives CASSLIGGFDSFYTF.

The V call is TRBV19, the J call TRBJ1-5; 9 bases are shared with TRBD1. V shed 3 bases and J 5 bases; nucleotides not matched to a gene: 11. Germline CDR1 and CDR2: LNHDA and SQIVND (reference sequence). The CDR3 runs to 17 residues. CDR3 amino acids: CASSIRRDRAYYQPQHF. In DNA form, the CDR3 reads TGTGCCAGTAGTATCAGGAGGGACAGGGCATACTATCAGCCCCAGCATTTT.

The chain combines TRBV7-3 with TRBJ2-3; D remains ambiguous. Looked up from germline, CDR1 is SGHTA and CDR2 is FQGTGA. CDR3 length: 17 amino acids. The ends were cut back, 1 base at V and 0 bases at J, with 14 bases in the middle. CDR3 in DNA: TGTGCCAGCAGCTTAAGCGGCGCCCAATCCAGCACAGATACGCAGTATTTT. Its translation is CASSLSGAQSSTDTQYF.

The chain links TRBV30 to TRBJ2-7; 8 bases line up with TRBD1. CDR3 length: 13 residues. CDR1 is GTSNPN and CDR2 is SVGIG in the germline V gene (reference sequence). The V segment lost 5 bases and the J segment 2 bases; nucleotides outside the gene matches: 5. CDR3 sequence: CAWGQGHPYEQYF. The CDR3 DNA follows: TGTGCCTGGGGACAGGGACACCCCTACGAGCAGTACTTC.

There are a few counts of this clone. This chain uses TRBV6-2 or TRBV6-3 with TRBJ1-1; maybe TRBD1 (5 bases). Germline CDR1 reads MNHEY; CDR2 reads SVGEGT. V lost 2 bases and J lost 8, with 6 bases in between. This CDR3 comprises 11 residues. CDR3 residues: CASSYRGEAFF. The CDR3 nucleotides are TGTGCCAGCAGTTACCGGGGGGAAGCTTTCTTT.

The chain is built from TRBV7-3 and TRBJ2-2; 11 bases fit TRBD2. V shed 3 bases and J 0 bases; nucleotides not matched to a gene: 0. The CDR3 is 16 amino acids. Germline loops: CDR1 SGHTA, CDR2 FQGTGA. CDR3 nucleotides: TGTGCCAGCAGCTTGACTAGCGGGGCGAACACCGGGGAGCTGTTTTTT. Translating it yields CASSLTSGANTGELFF.

V gene TRBV28 combines with J gene TRBJ1-2; D is perhaps TRBD1 (5 bases). Germline V CDR1 and CDR2: MDHEN, SYDVKM. The CDR3 has 14 amino acids. V lost 4 bases to trimming and J lost 7 bases, with 16 bases between them. CDR3 bases: TGTGCCAGCAGTTACCAGGGCCTAAGAGGTGGCTACACCTTC. Translating gives CASSYQGLRGGYTF.

The rearrangement uses TRBV7-9 and TRBJ1-2, with 8 bases identical to TRBD1. The CDR3 is 16 amino acids. Germline CDR1 SEHNR, CDR2 FQNEAQ (reference sequence). J lost 4 bases, V lost 0 bases, and 7 bases had no gene match. CDR3: CASSLALTDRVYGYTF. The CDR3 DNA is TGTGCCAGCAGCTTAGCGCTAACGGACAGGGTCTATGGCTACACCTTC.

V and J are TRBV30 and TRBJ1-4; 7 bases are a match to TRBD1. The germline CDR1 and CDR2 sequences are GTSNPN and SVGIG (reference sequence). CDR3 length equals 15 residues. V shed 3 bases and J 8 bases; nucleotides not matched to a gene: 12. The CDR3 bases are TGTGCCTGGAGCCTCCTATCCGGGACAGTAGAAAAACTGTTTTTT. Amino acids: CAWSLLSGTVEKLFF.

The gene calls are TRBV5-8 and TRBJ2-3, with 7 bases lining up with TRBD2. CDR1 and CDR2 (germline): SGHTS, YDEGEE. J gave up 0 bases and V 0 bases, and 4 bases lay outside the gene matches. The CDR3 is 16 residues long. The CDR3 is CASSLGLAASTDTQYF. CDR3 DNA sequence: TGTGCCAGCAGCTTGGGGCTAGCGGCGAGCACAGATACGCAGTATTTT.

The chain employs TRBV5-5 and TRBJ2-7; 9 bases agree with TRBD1. CDR1 SGHKS and CDR2 YYEKEE come from the germline V gene (reference sequence). The CDR3 length is 15 residues. J gave up 2 bases and V 4 bases, and 7 bases lay outside the gene matches. The CDR3 nucleotides read TGTGCCAGCAGCAAACCGGGACAGGGAGCCTACGAGCAGTACTTC. Its translation: CASSKPGQGAYEQYF.

This rearrangement joins TRBV5-1 to TRBJ2-7; 7 bases are a match to TRBD1. CDR1 is SGHRS and CDR2 is YFSETQ in the germline V gene. The CDR3 has 15 residues. The trim removed 0 bases at V and 2 bases at J, leaving 5 bases unmatched. In nucleotides, the CDR3 is TGCGCCAGCAGCTTGGCCCGGGACAGCACCTACGAGCAGTACTTC. Protein sequence: CASSLARDSTYEQYF.

J is TRBJ1-6 and V is TRBV6-4; D gene ambiguous. With 3 bases removed from V and 5 bases from J, the gap between germline ends came to 8 bases. This CDR3 contains 14 residues. CDR1 and CDR2 from the germline V gene are MRHNA and SNTAGT. CDR3 amino acids: CASSERPDNSPLHF. Written as DNA, the CDR3 is TGTGCCAGCAGTGAACGTCCAGATAATTCACCCCTCCACTTT.

V is TRBV10-3 and J is TRBJ2-7; TRBD2 aligns across 11 bases. The CDR3 has 20 residues. Losses at the gene ends were 3 bases for V and 1 base for J; bases not matched to a gene: 17. Germline V gene sequence: CDR1 ENHRY, CDR2 SYGVKD. CDR3 DNA sequence: TGTGCCATCAGTGAATCGGGCGGGGGACTAGCGGCCAAGCCTTCCTACGAGCAGTACTTC. Amino acid sequence: CAISESGGGLAAKPSYEQYF.

The chain carries TRBV11-2 and TRBJ2-1, with D maybe TRBD2 (7 bases). CDR3 length: 14 amino acids. The germline gives CDR1 SGHAT, CDR2 FQNNGV. V lost 5 bases and J 5 bases, leaving 13 bases between the germline ends. The CDR3 sequence is CASSPRGGNNEQFF. As DNA, the CDR3 is TGTGCCAGCAGCCCTAGGGGGGGAAACAATGAGCAGTTCTTC.

The sample holds many counts of this clone. J is TRBJ1-2 and V is TRBV7-2; 7 bases line up with TRBD1. The CDR3 length is 16 residues. V lost 2 bases to trimming and J lost 4 bases; unmatched junction nucleotides: 10. CDR1 and CDR2 (germline): SGHTA, FQGNSA. CDR3 coding DNA: TGTGCCAGCAGCTTAAAATCAGGGGGTGGCGGCTATGGCTACACCTTC. This sequence encodes CASSLKSGGGGYGYTF.

This clone was seen once. The chain has TRBV7-9 and TRBJ1-1; D is unclear. The CDR3 totals 13 residues. Germline CDR1 and CDR2: SEHNR and FQNEAQ (reference sequence). Trimming removed 5 bases at V and 1 base at J, with 8 bases between. CDR3 protein: CASSGRENTEAFF. DNA of the CDR3: TGTGCCAGCAGCGGACGGGAGAACACTGAAGCTTTCTTT.

The chain is built from TRBV19 and TRBJ1-4; TRBD1 aligns across 9 bases. The CDR3 totals 15 residues. Germline lookup yields CDR1 LNHDA and CDR2 SQIVND (reference sequence). The V segment lost 5 bases and the J segment 5 bases; nucleotides outside the gene matches: 6. The CDR3 is CASSLRDRVNEKLFF. The CDR3 DNA follows: TGTGCCAGTAGTCTCCGGGACAGGGTAAATGAAAAACTGTTTTTT.

The gene calls are TRBV27 and TRBJ1-6; TRBD1 might be the D (5 bases). V gave up 10 bases and J gave up 0 bases, with 10 bases separating them. The germline V gene has CDR1 MNHEY and CDR2 SMNVEV (reference sequence). This CDR3 comprises 14 residues. This chain's CDR3 is CATQDSSYNSPLHF. The CDR3 DNA is TGTGCCACCCAAGACAGCTCCTATAATTCACCCCTCCACTTT.

This clone came up a few times. J is TRBJ1-3 and V is TRBV7-2; D is undetermined. The germline V gene encodes CDR1 SGHTA and CDR2 FQGNSA. V was clipped by 0 bases and J by 5 bases, with 8 bases between them. The CDR3 length is 14 residues. This CDR3 is CASSLAGPRNTIYF. The CDR3 DNA reads as TGTGCCAGCAGCTTAGCGGGCCCCCGAAACACCATATATTTT.

This chain links TRBV28 with TRBJ2-1; TRBD2 matches at 9 bases. Trimming at V came to 5 bases and at J to 3 bases, leaving 5 bases not matched to a gene. In germline, CDR1 is MDHEN, CDR2 SYDVKM. The CDR3 extends over 15 amino acids. CDR3 sequence: CASSPLAGLYNEQFF. DNA for the CDR3: TGTGCCAGCAGTCCGCTAGCGGGGCTCTACAATGAGCAGTTCTTC.

The J gene is TRBJ1-4, the V gene TRBV11-3; 7 bases map to TRBD1. The CDR3 spans 15 residues. The V and J ends lost 8 bases and 7 bases, in that order; junction bases with no gene match: 13. Per the germline V gene, CDR1 is SGHNT and CDR2 is YENEEA. The CDR3 bases are TGTGCCAGCCGTGACCAGGGGGACAGTGGTGAAAAACTGTTTTTT. It is translated as CASRDQGDSGEKLFF.

A single count supports this clone. V usage is TRBV28 and J usage is TRBJ1-2, with 10 bases fitting TRBD1. The CDR3 contains 17 residues. Losses at the gene ends were 5 bases for V and 6 bases for J; bases not matched to a gene: 15. The germline V gene has CDR1 MDHEN and CDR2 SYDVKM. The CDR3: CASSTPGQGFLGNGYTF. For the CDR3, the DNA is TGTGCCAGCAGTACACCGGGACAGGGGTTTTTAGGCAATGGCTACACCTTC.

V usage is TRBV4-1 and J usage is TRBJ1-2; unclear D gene. Germline lookup yields CDR1 MGHRA and CDR2 YSYEKL. V was trimmed by 4 bases and J by 3 bases, leaving 9 bases between them. This CDR3 contains 13 residues. The CDR3 protein is CASSPFSHYGYTF. DNA for the CDR3: TGCGCCAGCAGCCCCTTTAGTCACTATGGCTACACCTTC.

The rearrangement joins TRBV11-2 to TRBJ2-1, with 7 bases aligning to TRBD2. V shed 6 bases and J 5 bases; nucleotides not matched to a gene: 4. Looked up from germline, CDR1 is SGHAT and CDR2 is FQNNGV. The CDR3 is 13 amino acids. Written as DNA, the CDR3 is TGTGCCAGCAGTCGGACTAGAAACAATGAGCAGTTCTTC. This codes for CASSRTRNNEQFF.

The V gene is TRBV28, the J gene TRBJ1-5; 8 nucleotides align to TRBD1. Germline V gives CDR1 MDHEN, CDR2 SYDVKM. The CDR3 is made up of 13 amino acids. Trimming took 7 bases from V and 4 from J; bases not matched to a gene: 3. Here the CDR3 reads CASNGQGNQPQHF. DNA for the CDR3: TGTGCCAGCAATGGACAGGGAAATCAGCCCCAGCATTTT.

The genes are TRBV9 and TRBJ2-1, with TRBD1 matching over 11 bases. The CDR3 is 14 residues long. Germline V lookup: CDR1 SGDLS, CDR2 YYNGEE. V gave up 4 bases and J gave up 8 bases; unmatched junction bases: 5. This chain's CDR3 is CASSTGTGGDEQFF. DNA for the CDR3: TGTGCCAGCAGCACCGGGACAGGGGGTGATGAGCAGTTCTTC.

The genes are TRBV18 and TRBJ1-1; possible D gene TRBD1, 5 bases. There are 13 residues in the CDR3. Germline values: CDR1 KGHSH, CDR2 LQKENI. V gave up 4 bases and J gave up 7 bases, with 13 bases separating them. CDR3 residues: CASSQGQYGEAFF. CDR3 coding DNA: TGTGCCAGCTCACAAGGACAATACGGTGAAGCTTTCTTT.